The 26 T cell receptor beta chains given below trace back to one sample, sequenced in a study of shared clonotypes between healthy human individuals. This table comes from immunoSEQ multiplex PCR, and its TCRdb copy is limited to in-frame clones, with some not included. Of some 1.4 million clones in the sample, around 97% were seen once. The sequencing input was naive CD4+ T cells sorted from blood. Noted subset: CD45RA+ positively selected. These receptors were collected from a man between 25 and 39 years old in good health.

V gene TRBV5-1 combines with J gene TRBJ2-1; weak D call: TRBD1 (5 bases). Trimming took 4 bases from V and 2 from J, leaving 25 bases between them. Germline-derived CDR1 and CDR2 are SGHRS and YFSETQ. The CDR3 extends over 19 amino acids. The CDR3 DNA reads TGCGCCAGCAGCCCGGACAACGCTCCTCCGAAATTTCCCTACAATGAGCAGTTCTTC. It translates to CASSPDNAPPKFPYNEQFF.

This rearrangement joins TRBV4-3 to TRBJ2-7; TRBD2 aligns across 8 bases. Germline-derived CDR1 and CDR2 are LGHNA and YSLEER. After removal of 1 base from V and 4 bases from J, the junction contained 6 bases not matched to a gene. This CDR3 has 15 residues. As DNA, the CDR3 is TGCGCCAGCAGCCAAGGGTTAGCGGGGCGATACGAGCAGTACTTC. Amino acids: CASSQGLAGRYEQYF.

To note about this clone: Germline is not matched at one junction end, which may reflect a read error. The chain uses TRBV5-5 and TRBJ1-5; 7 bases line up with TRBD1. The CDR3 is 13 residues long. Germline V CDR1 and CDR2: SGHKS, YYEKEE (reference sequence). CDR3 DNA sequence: TGTGCCAGCAGCTCCGCCAGGGGGGGCCCTCCGGATTTT. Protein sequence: CASSSARGGPPDF.

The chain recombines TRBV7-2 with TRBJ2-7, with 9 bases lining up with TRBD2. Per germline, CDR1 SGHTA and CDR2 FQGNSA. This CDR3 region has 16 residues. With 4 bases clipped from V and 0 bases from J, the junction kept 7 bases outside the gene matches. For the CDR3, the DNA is TGTGCCAGCAGCTACCTAGCGGGGCCAAGCTCCTACGAGCAGTACTTC. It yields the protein CASSYLAGPSSYEQYF.

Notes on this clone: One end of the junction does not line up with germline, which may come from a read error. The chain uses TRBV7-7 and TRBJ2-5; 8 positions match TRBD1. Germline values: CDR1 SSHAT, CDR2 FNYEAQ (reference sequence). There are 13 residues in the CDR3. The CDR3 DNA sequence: TGTGCTAGCAGCTCCAGGGGGCGGGAGACCCAGTACTTC. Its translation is CASSSRGRETQYF.

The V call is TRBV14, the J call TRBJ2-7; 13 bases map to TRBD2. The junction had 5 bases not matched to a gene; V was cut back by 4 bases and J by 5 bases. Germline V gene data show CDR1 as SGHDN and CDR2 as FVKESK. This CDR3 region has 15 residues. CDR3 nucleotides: TGTGCCAGCAGCCCCCGACTAGCGGGAGGTGACGAGCAGTACTTC. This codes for CASSPRLAGGDEQYF.

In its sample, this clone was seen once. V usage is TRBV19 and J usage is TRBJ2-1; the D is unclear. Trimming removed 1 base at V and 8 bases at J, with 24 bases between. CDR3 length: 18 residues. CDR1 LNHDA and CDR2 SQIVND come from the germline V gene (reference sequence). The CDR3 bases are TGTGCCAGTAGTATAGCCATAACCCGGACCCAGATATCGGATGAGCAGTTCTTC. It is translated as CASSIAITRTQISDEQFF.

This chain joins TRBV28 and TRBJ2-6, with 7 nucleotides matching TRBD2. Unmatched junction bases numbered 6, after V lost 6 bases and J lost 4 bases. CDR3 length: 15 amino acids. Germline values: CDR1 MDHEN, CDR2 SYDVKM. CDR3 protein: CASSPAGAGANVLTF. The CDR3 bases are TGTGCCAGCAGCCCGGCGGGAGCGGGGGCCAACGTCCTGACTTTC.

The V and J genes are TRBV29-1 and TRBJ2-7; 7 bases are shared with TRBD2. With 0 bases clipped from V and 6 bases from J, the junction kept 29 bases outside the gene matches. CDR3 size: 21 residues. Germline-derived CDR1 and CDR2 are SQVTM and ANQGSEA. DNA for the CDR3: TGCAGCGTTGAAGATATGTCCCCTCGGACCTGGGGGGGTATGATCTTTCGCGAGCAGTACTTC. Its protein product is CSVEDMSPRTWGGMIFREQYF.

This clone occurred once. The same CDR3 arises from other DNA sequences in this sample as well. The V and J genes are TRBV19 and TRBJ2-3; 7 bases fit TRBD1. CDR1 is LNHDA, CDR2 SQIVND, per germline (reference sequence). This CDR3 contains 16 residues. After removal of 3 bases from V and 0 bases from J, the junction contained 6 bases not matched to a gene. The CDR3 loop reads CASSIVAGGSTDTQYF. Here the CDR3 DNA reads TGTGCCAGTAGTATTGTGGCAGGGGGTAGCACAGATACGCAGTATTTT.

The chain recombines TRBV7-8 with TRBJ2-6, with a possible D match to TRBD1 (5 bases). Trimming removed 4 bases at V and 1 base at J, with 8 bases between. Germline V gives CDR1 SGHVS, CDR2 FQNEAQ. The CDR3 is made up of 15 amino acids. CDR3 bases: TGTGCCAGCAGCTCCAGGGTTTCTGGGGCCAACGTCCTGACTTTC. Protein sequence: CASSSRVSGANVLTF.

The CDR3 coding sequence is TGCAGCGGCGAGGGGGGACAGGGGTACCCTGAAGCTTTCTTT. Protein sequence: CSGEGGQGYPEAFF. The chain carries TRBV29-1 and TRBJ1-1; 10 bases match TRBD1. V lost 7 bases to trimming and J lost 6 bases; unmatched junction nucleotides: 11. Germline values: CDR1 SQVTM, CDR2 ANQGSEA. The length of the CDR3 is 14 residues.

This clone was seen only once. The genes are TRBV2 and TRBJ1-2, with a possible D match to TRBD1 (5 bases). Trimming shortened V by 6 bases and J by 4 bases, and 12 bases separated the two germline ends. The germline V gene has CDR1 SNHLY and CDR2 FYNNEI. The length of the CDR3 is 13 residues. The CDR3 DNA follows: TGTGCCAGCAGGGGCGGGGCACCCTATGGCTACACCTTC. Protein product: CASRGGAPYGYTF.

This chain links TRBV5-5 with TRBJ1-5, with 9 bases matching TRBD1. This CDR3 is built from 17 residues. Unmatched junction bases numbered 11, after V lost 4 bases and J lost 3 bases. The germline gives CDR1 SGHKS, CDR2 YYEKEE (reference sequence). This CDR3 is CASSVEGTGMANQPQHF. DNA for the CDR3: TGTGCCAGCAGCGTCGAGGGGACAGGGATGGCCAATCAGCCCCAGCATTTT.

The CDR3 is CASSGPGLAVGEQYF. The CDR3 nucleotides read TGCGCCAGCAGCGGACCGGGACTAGCTGTGGGAGAGCAGTACTTC. The gene calls are TRBV10-1 and TRBJ2-7; 9 nucleotides agree with TRBD2. V dropped 6 bases and J dropped 7; count of bases not matched to a gene: 13. The length of the CDR3 is 15 residues. The V gene's germline CDR1 is WNHNN and CDR2 SYGVQD (reference sequence).

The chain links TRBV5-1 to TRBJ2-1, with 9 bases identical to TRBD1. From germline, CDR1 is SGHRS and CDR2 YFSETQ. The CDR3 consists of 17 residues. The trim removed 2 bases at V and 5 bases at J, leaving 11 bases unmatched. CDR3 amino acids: CASSFYKGQGLDNEQFF. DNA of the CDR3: TGCGCCAGCAGCTTTTATAAGGGACAGGGTTTGGACAATGAGCAGTTCTTC.

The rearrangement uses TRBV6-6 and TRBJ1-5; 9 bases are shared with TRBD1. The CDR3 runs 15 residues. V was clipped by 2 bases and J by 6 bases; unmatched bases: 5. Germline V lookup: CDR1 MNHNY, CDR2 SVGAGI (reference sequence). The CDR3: CASSYRDRVIQPQHF. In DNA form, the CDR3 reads TGTGCCAGCAGTTACAGGGACAGGGTAATTCAGCCCCAGCATTTT.

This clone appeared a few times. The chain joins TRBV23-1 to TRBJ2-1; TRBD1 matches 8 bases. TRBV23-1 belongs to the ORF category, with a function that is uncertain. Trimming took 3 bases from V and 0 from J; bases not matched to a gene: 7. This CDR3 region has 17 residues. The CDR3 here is CASSHPTGESSYNEQFF. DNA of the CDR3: TGCGCCAGCAGTCATCCGACAGGGGAGAGCTCCTACAATGAGCAGTTCTTC.

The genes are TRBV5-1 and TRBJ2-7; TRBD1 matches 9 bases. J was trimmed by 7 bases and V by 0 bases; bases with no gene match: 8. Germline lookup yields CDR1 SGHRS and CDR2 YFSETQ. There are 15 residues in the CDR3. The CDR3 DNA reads TGCGCCAGCAGCTTGGGTGGGACAGGGCGTCGGGAGCAGTACTTC. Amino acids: CASSLGGTGRREQYF.

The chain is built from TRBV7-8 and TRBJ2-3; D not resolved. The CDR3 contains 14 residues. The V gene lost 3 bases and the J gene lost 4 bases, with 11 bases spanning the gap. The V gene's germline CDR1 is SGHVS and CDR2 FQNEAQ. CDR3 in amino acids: CASSFVARADTQYF. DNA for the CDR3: TGTGCCAGCAGCTTCGTCGCCCGTGCAGATACGCAGTATTTT.

The CDR3 DNA sequence: TGTGCCAGTAGTATCGCCAGGGGGTCCGAGACCCAGTACTTC. This encodes CASSIARGSETQYF. The rearrangement uses TRBV19 and TRBJ2-5, with TRBD1 matching 7 bases. The germline V gene has CDR1 LNHDA and CDR2 SQIVND (reference sequence). The CDR3 is made up of 14 amino acids. V was pared by 3 bases and J by 5 bases, with 6 bases of the junction left unmatched. The full variable domain, rest sourced from reference TRBV19 and TRBJ2-5, is DGGITQSPKYLFRKEGQNVTLSCEQNLNHDAMYWYRQDPGQGLRLIYYSQIVNDFQKGDIAEGYSVSREKKESFPLTVTSAQKNPTAFYLCASSIARGSETQYFGPGTRLLVL.

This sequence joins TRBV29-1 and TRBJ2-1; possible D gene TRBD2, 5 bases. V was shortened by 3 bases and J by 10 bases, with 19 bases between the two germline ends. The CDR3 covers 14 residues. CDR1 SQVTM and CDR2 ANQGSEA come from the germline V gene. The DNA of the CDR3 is TGCAGCGTTGAGTGGGCCCCGGGGAAAAACGAGCAGTTCTTC. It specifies CSVEWAPGKNEQFF.

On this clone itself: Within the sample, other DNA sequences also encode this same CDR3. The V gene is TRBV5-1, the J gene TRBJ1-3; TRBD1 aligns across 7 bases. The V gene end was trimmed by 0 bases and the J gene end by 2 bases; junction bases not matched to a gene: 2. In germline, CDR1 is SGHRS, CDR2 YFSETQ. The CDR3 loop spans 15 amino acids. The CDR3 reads CASSLGTGAGNTIYF. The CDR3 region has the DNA TGCGCCAGCAGCTTGGGAACAGGGGCTGGAAACACCATATATTTT.

CDR3 region: CASGTEAFF. The CDR3 DNA follows: TGTGCCTCCGGGACAGAAGCTTTCTTT. The chain recombines TRBV19 with TRBJ1-1; D might be TRBD1 (6 bases). Germline CDR1 and CDR2: LNHDA and SQIVND (reference sequence). V gave up 11 bases and J gave up 8 bases, with 9 bases separating them. The CDR3 totals 9 residues.

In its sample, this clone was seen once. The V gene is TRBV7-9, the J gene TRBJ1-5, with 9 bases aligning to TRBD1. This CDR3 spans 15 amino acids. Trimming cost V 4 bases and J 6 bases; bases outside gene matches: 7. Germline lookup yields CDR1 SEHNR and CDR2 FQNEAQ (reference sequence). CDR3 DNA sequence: TGTGCCAGCAGCTATACAGGGGGCGCGGGTCAGCCCCAGCATTTT. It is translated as CASSYTGGAGQPQHF.

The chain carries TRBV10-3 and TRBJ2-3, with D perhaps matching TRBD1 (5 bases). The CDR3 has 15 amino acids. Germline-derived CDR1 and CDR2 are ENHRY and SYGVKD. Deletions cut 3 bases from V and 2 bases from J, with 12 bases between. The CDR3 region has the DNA TGTGCCATCAGTGAAAGGGGTACCTCCACAGATACGCAGTATTTT. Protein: CAISERGTSTDTQYF.